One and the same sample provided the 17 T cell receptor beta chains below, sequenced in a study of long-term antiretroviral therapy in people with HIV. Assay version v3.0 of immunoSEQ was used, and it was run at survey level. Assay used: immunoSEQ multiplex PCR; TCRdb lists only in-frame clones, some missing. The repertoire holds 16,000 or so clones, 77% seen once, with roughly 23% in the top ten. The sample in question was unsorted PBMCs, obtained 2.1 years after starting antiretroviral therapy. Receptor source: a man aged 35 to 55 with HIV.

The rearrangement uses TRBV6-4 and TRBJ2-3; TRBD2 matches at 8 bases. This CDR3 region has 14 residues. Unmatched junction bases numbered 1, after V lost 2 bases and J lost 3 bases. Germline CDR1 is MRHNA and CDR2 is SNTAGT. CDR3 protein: CASSDGLATDTQYF. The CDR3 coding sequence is TGTGCCAGCAGTGACGGACTAGCAACAGATACGCAGTATTTT.

The CDR3 DNA reads as TGTGCCAGCAGTTTAACGGGGGGGGACTACGAGCAGTACTTC. It specifies CASSLTGGDYEQYF. The chain recombines TRBV27 with TRBJ2-7, with 8 bases fitting TRBD2. Germline V gene lookup returns CDR1 MNHEY and CDR2 SMNVEV (reference sequence). After removal of 2 bases from V and 3 bases from J, the junction contained 3 bases not matched to a gene. The CDR3 has 14 amino acids.

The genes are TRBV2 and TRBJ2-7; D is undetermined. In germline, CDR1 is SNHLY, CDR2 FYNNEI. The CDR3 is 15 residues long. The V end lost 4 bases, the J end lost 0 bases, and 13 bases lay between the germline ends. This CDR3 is CASSVRTASSYEQYF. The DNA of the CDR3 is TGTGCCAGCAGTGTTAGGACGGCAAGCTCCTACGAGCAGTACTTC.

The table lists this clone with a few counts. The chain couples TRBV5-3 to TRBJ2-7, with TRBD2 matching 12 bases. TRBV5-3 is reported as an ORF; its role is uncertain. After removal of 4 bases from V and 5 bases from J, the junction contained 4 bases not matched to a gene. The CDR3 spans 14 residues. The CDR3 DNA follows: TGTGCCAGAAGCCCACTAGCGGGGGGAGACGAGCAGTACTTC. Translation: CARSPLAGGDEQYF.

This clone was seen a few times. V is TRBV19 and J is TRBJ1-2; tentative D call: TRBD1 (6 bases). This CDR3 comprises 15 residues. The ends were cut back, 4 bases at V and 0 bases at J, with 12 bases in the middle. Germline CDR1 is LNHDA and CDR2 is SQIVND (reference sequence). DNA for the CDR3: TGTGCCAGTAGTAGGGGCACAGGGTCTAACTATGGCTACACCTTC. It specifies CASSRGTGSNYGYTF.

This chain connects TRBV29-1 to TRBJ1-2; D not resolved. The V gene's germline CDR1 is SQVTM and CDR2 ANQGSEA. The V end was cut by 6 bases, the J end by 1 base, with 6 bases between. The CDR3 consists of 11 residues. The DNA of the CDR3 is TGCAGCGTATGGAATAACTATGGCTACACCTTC. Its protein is CSVWNNYGYTF.

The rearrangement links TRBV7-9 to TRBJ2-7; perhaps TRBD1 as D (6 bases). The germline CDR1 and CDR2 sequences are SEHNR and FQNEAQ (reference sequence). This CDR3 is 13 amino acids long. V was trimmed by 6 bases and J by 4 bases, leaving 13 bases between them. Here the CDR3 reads CASRDTGRYEQYF. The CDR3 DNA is TGTGCCAGCAGGGACACAGGGCGGTACGAGCAGTACTTC.

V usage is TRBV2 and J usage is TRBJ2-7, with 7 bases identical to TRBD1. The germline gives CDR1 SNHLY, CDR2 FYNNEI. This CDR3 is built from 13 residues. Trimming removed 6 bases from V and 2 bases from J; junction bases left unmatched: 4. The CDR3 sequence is CASRGTVTYEQYF. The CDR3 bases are TGTGCCAGCAGGGGGACAGTGACCTACGAGCAGTACTTC.

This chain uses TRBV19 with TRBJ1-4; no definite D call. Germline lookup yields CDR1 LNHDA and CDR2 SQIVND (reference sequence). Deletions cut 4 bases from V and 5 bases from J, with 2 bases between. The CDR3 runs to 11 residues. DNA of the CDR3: TGTGCCAGTAGTAGGAATGAAAAACTGTTTTTT. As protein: CASSRNEKLFF.

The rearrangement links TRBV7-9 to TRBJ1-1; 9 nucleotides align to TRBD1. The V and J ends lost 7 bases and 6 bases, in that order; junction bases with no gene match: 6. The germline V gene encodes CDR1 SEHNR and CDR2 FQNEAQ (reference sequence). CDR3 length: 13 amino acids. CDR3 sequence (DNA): TGTGCCAGCACCGCGACAGGGGGGGCTGAAGCTTTCTTT. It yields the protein CASTATGGAEAFF.

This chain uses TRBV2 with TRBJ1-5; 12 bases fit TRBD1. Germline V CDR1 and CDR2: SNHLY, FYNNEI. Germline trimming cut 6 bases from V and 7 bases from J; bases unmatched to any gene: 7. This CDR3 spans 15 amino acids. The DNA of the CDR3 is TGTGCCAGCAGAGGGACAGGGGGCCGCTTCCAGCCCCAGCATTTT. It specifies CASRGTGGRFQPQHF.

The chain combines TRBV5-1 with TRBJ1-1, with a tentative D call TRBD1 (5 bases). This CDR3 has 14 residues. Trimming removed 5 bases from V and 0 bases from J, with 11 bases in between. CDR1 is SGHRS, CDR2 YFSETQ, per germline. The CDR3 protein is CASRIQDLNTEAFF. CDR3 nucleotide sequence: TGCGCCAGCAGAATACAGGATCTGAACACTGAAGCTTTCTTT.

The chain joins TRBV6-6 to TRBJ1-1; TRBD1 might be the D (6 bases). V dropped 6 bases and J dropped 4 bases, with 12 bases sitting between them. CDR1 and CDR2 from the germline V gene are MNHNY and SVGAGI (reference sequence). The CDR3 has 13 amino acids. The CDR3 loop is CASSGQTGTEAFF. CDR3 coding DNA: TGTGCCAGCAGCGGACAGACCGGCACTGAAGCTTTCTTT.

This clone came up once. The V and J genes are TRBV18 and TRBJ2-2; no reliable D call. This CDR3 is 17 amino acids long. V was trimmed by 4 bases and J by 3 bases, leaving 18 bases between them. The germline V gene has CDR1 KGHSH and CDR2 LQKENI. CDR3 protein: CASSLSTGAWDTGELFF. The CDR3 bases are TGTGCCAGCTCACTTTCGACGGGCGCGTGGGACACCGGGGAGCTGTTTTTT. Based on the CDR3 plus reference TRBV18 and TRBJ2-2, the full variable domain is NAGVMQNPRHLVRRRGQEARLRCSPMKGHSHVYWYRQLPEEGLKFMVYLQKENIIDESGMPKERFSAEFPKEGPSILRIQQVVRGDSAAYFCASSLSTGAWDTGELFFGEGSRLTVL.

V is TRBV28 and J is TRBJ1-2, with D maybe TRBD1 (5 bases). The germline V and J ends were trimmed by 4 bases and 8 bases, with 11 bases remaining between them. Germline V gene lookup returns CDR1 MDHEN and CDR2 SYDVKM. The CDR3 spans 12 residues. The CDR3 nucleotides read TGTGCCAGCAGTTGGGACCTGGGAGGCTACACCTTC. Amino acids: CASSWDLGGYTF.

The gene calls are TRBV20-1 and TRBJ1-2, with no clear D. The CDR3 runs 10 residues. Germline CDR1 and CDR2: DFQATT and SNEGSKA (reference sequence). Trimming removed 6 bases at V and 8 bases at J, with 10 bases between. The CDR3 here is CSASWQGYTF. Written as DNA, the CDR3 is TGCAGTGCATCCTGGCAGGGCTACACCTTC.

CDR3 residues: CASSLDSGGSYEQYF. Here the CDR3 DNA reads TGTGCCAGCAGCTTGGATAGCGGGGGGTCTTACGAGCAGTACTTC. The chain carries TRBV5-4 and TRBJ2-7; TRBD2 aligns across 10 bases. V was pared by 0 bases and J by 4 bases, with 4 bases of the junction left unmatched. Looked up from germline, CDR1 is SGHNT and CDR2 is YYREEE (reference sequence). The CDR3 has 15 amino acids.